This TCR beta chain derives from a study of CD8 T cells in ankylosing spondylitis. The TCR beta libraries were generated through quantitative 5'-RACE incorporating molecular barcodes. In TCRdb, the 5' RACE reads were re-called with MiXCR into one record per CDR3 protein. Of hundreds of thousands of distinct CDR3 sequences in the sample, 10% to 15% were seen once. With respect to this clonotype: The antigen is unknown.

Overall study findings and caveats: With a CD8+ phenotype, disease-linked clones were relatively rare in peripheral blood. In synovial fluid and blood from reactive arthritis, some motif variants were previously reported. Among TCR beta sequences, a motif of several highly homologous variants appeared characteristic of ankylosing spondylitis blood.

This CDR3 spans 15 amino acids. V was cut by 5 bases and J by 7 bases, with 20 bases left in between. From germline, CDR1 is LGHNA and CDR2 YSLEER. The J gene is TRBJ1-2, the V gene TRBV4-3, with D tentatively TRBD1 (5 bases). The material sequenced was blood, either unsorted or a sorted T cell fraction (not recorded which). This sequence was found in a male donor with ankylosing spondylitis. The CDR3 sequence is CASSTRQTLAGGYTF. The CDR3 DNA is TGCGCCAGCAGCACACGACAGACACTTGCTGGTGGCTACACCTTC.